The 17 T cell receptor beta chains reported below all come from one sample, sequenced in a study of T cell clonotyping in hematopoietic cell transplantation. Method: immunoSEQ multiplex PCR; TCRdb's copy keeps in-frame clones and lacks some. The table includes around 4,800 clones, roughly 20% detected once. The sequenced sample was PBMCs, obtained 180 days after allogeneic stem cell transplant. All receptors derive from a male patient in his late teens or twenties who had an allogeneic stem cell transplant, so the T cells may come from the graft donor. Some clones in this sample may be carry-over from other donors' samples.

The chain uses TRBV11-2 and TRBJ1-2; D perhaps matches TRBD1 (5 bases). The CDR3 spans 15 residues. Germline CDR1 reads SGHAT; CDR2 reads FQNNGV. V shed 3 bases and J shed 2 bases, with 13 bases lying between them. CDR3 DNA sequence: TGTGCCAGCAGCTTGAACCGACAGCCGAACTATGGCTACACCTTC. This codes for CASSLNRQPNYGYTF.

This clone was seen only once. The chain couples TRBV29-1 to TRBJ2-1, with 9 bases matching TRBD2. CDR1 is SQVTM and CDR2 is ANQGSEA in the germline V gene. The CDR3 sequence is 15 residues long. V shed 4 bases, J shed 6 bases, and the junction held 10 bases outside the gene matches. The CDR3 spells CSVGEGTSLTNEQFF. Written as DNA, the CDR3 is TGCAGCGTTGGGGAAGGGACTAGCCTTACCAATGAGCAGTTCTTC.

The chain couples TRBV30 to TRBJ1-5; no firm D call. V lost 3 bases, J lost 0 bases, and 6 bases lay in between. The germline gives CDR1 GTSNPN, CDR2 SVGIG (reference sequence). The CDR3 runs 13 residues. The CDR3 nucleotides are TGTGCCTGGAGGGCCAATAGCAATCAGCCCCAGCATTTT. Protein product: CAWRANSNQPQHF.

V and J are TRBV30 and TRBJ1-5, with 7 bases that match TRBD1. J lost 4 bases, V lost 3 bases, and 9 bases had no gene match. The length of the CDR3 is 15 residues. Germline CDR1 GTSNPN, CDR2 SVGIG (reference sequence). The CDR3 protein is CAWSSGQTYNQPQHF. The CDR3 region has the DNA TGTGCCTGGAGCTCGGGACAGACTTATAATCAGCCCCAGCATTTT.

There are a few counts of this clone. The junction shows a germline mismatch at one end, possibly a read error. This sequence joins TRBV7-7 and TRBJ2-3; D gene ambiguous. Germline V gene lookup returns CDR1 SSHAT and CDR2 FNYEAQ (reference sequence). The CDR3 covers 15 residues. The CDR3 protein is CASSLGTSGSTEQYF. CDR3 coding DNA: TGTGCTAGCAGCTTAGGTACCTCCGGTTCTACGGAGCAGTATTTT.

J is TRBJ1-2 and V is TRBV4-1; TRBD1 matches at 9 bases. The germline gives CDR1 MGHRA, CDR2 YSYEKL. This CDR3 has 17 residues. J gave up 2 bases and V 4 bases, and 11 bases lay outside the gene matches. In DNA form, the CDR3 reads TGCGCCAGCAGCCTAGGTATACGGGACAGGGTCAACTATGGCTACACCTTC. Residues: CASSLGIRDRVNYGYTF.

This clone was counted only a few times. This chain links TRBV6-4 with TRBJ2-3; 10 bases line up with TRBD1. Germline assignment: CDR1 MRHNA and CDR2 SNTAGT. V dropped 5 bases and J dropped 5; count of bases not matched to a gene: 4. CDR3 length: 14 residues. The CDR3 spells CASSTGQGGDTQYF. The CDR3, as DNA: TGTGCCAGCAGTACCGGACAGGGGGGAGATACGCAGTATTTT.

The genes are TRBV30 and TRBJ2-3, with D possibly TRBD2 on 6 matching bases. V dropped 2 bases and J dropped 0 bases, with 6 bases sitting between them. The CDR3 extends over 13 amino acids. CDR1 and CDR2 from the germline V gene are GTSNPN and SVGIG (reference sequence). The CDR3 is CAWSSGSTDTQYF. CDR3 DNA: TGTGCCTGGAGTAGCGGGAGCACAGATACGCAGTATTTT.

This chain links TRBV29-1 with TRBJ1-4, with TRBD1 matching 8 bases. This CDR3 region has 13 residues. Germline CDR1 SQVTM, CDR2 ANQGSEA. V was clipped by 6 bases and J by 7 bases; unmatched bases: 7. CDR3 bases: TGCAGCGTCCAGGGGGCTATGAGTGAAAAACTGTTTTTT. Amino acids: CSVQGAMSEKLFF.

The sample holds a few counts of this clone. This chain uses TRBV30 with TRBJ1-6; TRBD1 aligns across 7 bases. CDR1 and CDR2 from the germline V gene are GTSNPN and SVGIG (reference sequence). V dropped 5 bases and J dropped 7; count of bases not matched to a gene: 8. The length of the CDR3 is 14 residues. CDR3 region: CAWSPGQLNSPLHF. The CDR3 DNA sequence: TGTGCCTGGTCCCCGGGACAGCTGAATTCACCCCTCCACTTT.

This clone has only a few counts. The chain carries TRBV25-1 and TRBJ2-7; 9 positions agree with TRBD1. This CDR3 has 15 residues. J gave up 2 bases and V 3 bases, and 5 bases lay outside the gene matches. Germline assignment: CDR1 MGHDK and CDR2 SYGVNS. This CDR3 is CASSDLGQGPYEQYF. DNA for the CDR3: TGTGCCAGCAGTGACTTGGGACAGGGCCCCTACGAGCAGTACTTC.

The V and J genes are TRBV30 and TRBJ1-2; D is perhaps TRBD1 (6 bases). Germline values: CDR1 GTSNPN, CDR2 SVGIG (reference sequence). The CDR3 loop spans 13 amino acids. V lost 1 base to trimming and J lost 5 bases, with 11 bases between them. CDR3 coding DNA: TGTGCCTGGAGTGAGGGGGTAGCGTATGGCTACACCTTC. This encodes CAWSEGVAYGYTF.

The chain recombines TRBV29-1 with TRBJ2-5; D not resolved. Trimming pared 4 bases from V and 5 bases from J, leaving 11 bases between. The CDR3 has 12 residues. Germline V lookup: CDR1 SQVTM, CDR2 ANQGSEA. The CDR3 coding sequence is TGCAGCGTTGCGGCGACTTCGGAGACCCAGTACTTC. This encodes CSVAATSETQYF.

The rearrangement joins TRBV28 to TRBJ1-1; D may be TRBD1 (6 bases). From germline, CDR1 is MDHEN and CDR2 SYDVKM. V lost 5 bases, J lost 10 bases, and 17 bases lay in between. The CDR3 has 13 amino acids. The CDR3 spells CASSPSQGSRAFF. The CDR3, as DNA: TGTGCCAGCAGTCCCTCACAGGGATCCCGAGCTTTCTTT.

This clone is large within its sample. The chain is built from TRBV2 and TRBJ1-5; TRBD1 matches 8 bases. Germline V gene data show CDR1 as SNHLY and CDR2 as FYNNEI. V was pared by 9 bases and J by 4 bases, with 8 bases of the junction left unmatched. The CDR3 is made up of 14 amino acids. CDR3 amino acids: CARGGTGGNQPQHF. The CDR3 coding sequence is TGTGCCAGGGGAGGTACAGGGGGAAATCAGCCCCAGCATTTT.

A few counts support this clone. This chain joins TRBV30 and TRBJ2-7, with D tentatively TRBD1 (6 bases). From germline, CDR1 is GTSNPN and CDR2 SVGIG (reference sequence). The CDR3 is made up of 13 amino acids. The V end was cut by 4 bases, the J end by 2 bases, with 12 bases between. CDR3 sequence: CAWIRDRPYEQYF. The CDR3 DNA reads TGTGCCTGGATTCGTGACAGGCCCTACGAGCAGTACTTC.

The chain employs TRBV6-6 and TRBJ2-7; 7 nucleotides match TRBD1. Germline-derived CDR1 and CDR2 are MNHNY and SVGAGI (reference sequence). Trimming at V came to 6 bases and at J to 4 bases, leaving 15 bases not matched to a gene. This CDR3 spans 16 amino acids. CDR3: CASSSYRGPVDYEQYF. As DNA, the CDR3 is TGTGCCAGCAGCTCTTACAGGGGTCCAGTAGATTACGAGCAGTACTTC.